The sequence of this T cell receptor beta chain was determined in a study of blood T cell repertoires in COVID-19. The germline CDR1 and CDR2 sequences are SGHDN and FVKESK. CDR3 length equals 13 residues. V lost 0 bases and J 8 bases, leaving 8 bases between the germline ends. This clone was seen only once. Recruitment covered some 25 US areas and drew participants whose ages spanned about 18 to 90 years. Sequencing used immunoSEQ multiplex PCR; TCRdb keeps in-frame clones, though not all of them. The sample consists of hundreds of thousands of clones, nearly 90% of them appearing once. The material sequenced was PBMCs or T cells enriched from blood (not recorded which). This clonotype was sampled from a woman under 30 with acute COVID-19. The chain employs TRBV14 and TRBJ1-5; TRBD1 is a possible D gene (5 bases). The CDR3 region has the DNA TGTGCCAGCAGCCAAGATGCAGGGAAGCCCCAGCATTTT. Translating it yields CASSQDAGKPQHF.